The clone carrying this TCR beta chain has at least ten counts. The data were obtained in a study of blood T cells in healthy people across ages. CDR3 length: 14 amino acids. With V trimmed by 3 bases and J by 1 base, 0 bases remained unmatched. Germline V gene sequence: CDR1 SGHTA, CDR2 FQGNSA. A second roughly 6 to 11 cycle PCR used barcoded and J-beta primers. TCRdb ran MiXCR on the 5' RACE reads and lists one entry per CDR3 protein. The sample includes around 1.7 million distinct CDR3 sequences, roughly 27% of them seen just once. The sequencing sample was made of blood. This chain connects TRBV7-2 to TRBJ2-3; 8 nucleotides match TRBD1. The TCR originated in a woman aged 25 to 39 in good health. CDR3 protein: CASSLTGGTDTQYF. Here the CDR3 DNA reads TGTGCCAGCAGCTTGACAGGGGGCACAGATACGCAGTATTTT.